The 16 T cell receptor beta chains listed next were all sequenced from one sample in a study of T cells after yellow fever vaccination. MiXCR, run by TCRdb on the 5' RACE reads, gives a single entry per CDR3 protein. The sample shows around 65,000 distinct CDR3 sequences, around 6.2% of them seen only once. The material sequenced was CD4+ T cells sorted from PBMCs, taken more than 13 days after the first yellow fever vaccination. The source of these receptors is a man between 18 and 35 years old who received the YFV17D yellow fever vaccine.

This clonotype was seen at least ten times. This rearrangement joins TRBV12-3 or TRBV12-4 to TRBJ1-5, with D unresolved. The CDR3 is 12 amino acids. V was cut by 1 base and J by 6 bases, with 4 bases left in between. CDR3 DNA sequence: TGTGCCAGCAGTTTAGATGGTCAGCCCCAGCATTTT. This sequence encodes CASSLDGQPQHF.

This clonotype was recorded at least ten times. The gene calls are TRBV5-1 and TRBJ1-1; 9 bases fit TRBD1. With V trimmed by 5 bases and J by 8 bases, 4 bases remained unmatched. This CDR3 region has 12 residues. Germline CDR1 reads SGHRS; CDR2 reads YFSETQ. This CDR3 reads CASRRTGVEAFF. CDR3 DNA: TGCGCCAGCAGGCGGACAGGGGTCGAAGCTTTCTTT.

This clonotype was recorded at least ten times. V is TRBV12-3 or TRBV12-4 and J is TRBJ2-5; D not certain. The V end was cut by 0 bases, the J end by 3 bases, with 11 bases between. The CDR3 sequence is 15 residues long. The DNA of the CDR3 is TGTGCCAGCAGTTTAGCAACCGCCCAAGAAGAGACCCAGTACTTC. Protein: CASSLATAQEETQYF.

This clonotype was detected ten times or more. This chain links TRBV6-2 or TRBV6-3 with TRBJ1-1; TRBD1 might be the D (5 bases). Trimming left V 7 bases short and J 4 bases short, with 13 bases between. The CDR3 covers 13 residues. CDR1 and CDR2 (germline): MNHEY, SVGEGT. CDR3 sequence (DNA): TGTGCCAGCAAGGAAAACAGGCCCACTGAAGCTTTCTTT. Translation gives CASKENRPTEAFF.

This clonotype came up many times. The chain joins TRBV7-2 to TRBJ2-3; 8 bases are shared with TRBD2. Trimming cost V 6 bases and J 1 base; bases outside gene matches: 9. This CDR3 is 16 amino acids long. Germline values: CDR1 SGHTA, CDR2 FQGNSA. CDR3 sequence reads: CASRSAGLAGTDTQYF. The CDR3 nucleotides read TGTGCCAGCAGGTCAGCTGGACTAGCCGGCACAGATACGCAGTATTTT.

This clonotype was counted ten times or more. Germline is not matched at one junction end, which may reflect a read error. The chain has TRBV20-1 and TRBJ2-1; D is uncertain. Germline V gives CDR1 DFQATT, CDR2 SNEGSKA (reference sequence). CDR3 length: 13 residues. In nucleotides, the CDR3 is TGCAGTGCAAGAGTCTCGGCAGGAGCTGAGCAGTTCTTC. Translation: CSARVSAGAEQFF.

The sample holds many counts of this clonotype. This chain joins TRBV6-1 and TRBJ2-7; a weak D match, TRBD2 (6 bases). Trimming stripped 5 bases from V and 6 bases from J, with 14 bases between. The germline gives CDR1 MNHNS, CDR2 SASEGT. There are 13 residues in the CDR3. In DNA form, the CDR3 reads TGTGCCAGCAGTCGAATCGGGGACTCCGAGCAGTACGTC. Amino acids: CASSRIGDSEQYV.

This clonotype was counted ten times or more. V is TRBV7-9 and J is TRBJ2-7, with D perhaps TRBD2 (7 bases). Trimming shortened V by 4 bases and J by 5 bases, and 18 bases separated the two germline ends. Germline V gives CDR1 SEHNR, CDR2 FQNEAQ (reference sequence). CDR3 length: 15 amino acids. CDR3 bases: TGTGCCAGCAGCTCAAGAGGGGGGGCCGCGCACGAGCAGTACTTC. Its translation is CASSSRGGAAHEQYF.

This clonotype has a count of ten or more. DNA of the CDR3: TGCGCCAGCAGCTTGGACAGTGAGCAGTTCTTC. Amino acid sequence: CASSLDSEQFF. The gene calls are TRBV5-1 and TRBJ2-1; D not certain. This CDR3 contains 11 residues. CDR1 is SGHRS, CDR2 YFSETQ, per germline. V shed 0 bases and J shed 9 bases, with 4 bases lying between them.

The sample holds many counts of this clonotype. CDR3 nucleotides: TGCGCCAGCAGCTTGTCCGGACAGGGAACTGGTGGCTACACCTTC. Protein sequence: CASSLSGQGTGGYTF. The rearrangement links TRBV5-1 to TRBJ1-2; TRBD1 agrees at 8 bases. After removal of 1 base from V and 7 bases from J, the junction contained 9 bases not matched to a gene. Germline assignment: CDR1 SGHRS and CDR2 YFSETQ. The CDR3 consists of 15 residues.

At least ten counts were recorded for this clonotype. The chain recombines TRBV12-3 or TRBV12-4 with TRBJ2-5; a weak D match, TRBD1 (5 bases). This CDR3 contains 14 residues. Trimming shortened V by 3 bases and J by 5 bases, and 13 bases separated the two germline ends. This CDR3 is CASSFHQGGETQYF. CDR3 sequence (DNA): TGTGCCAGCAGTTTCCATCAGGGTGGGGAGACCCAGTACTTC.

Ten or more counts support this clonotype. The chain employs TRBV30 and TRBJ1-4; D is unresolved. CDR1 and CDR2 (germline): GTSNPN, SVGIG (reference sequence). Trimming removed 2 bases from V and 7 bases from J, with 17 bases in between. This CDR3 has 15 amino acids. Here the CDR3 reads CAWSPWAGTVEKLFF. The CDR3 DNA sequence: TGTGCCTGGAGTCCCTGGGCTGGTACGGTTGAAAAACTGTTTTTT.

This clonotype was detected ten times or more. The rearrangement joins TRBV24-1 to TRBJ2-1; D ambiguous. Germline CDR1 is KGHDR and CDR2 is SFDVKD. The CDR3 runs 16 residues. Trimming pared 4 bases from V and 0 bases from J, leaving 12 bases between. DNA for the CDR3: TGTGCCACCAGTGACCAAGACCCCAGCTCCTACAATGAGCAGTTCTTC. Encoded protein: CATSDQDPSSYNEQFF.

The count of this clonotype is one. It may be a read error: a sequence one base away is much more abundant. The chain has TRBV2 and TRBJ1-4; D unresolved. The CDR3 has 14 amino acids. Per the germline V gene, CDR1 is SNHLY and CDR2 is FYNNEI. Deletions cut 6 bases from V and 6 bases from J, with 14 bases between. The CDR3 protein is CASSYTYADEKLFF. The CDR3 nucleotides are TGTGCCAGCAGCTACACCTATGCCGATGAAAAACTGTTTTTT. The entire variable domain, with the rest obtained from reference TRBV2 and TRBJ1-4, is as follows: EPEVTQTPSHQVTQMGQEVILRCVPISNHLYFYWYRQILGQKVEFLVSFYNNEISEKSEIFDDQFSVERPDGSNFTLKIRSTKLEDSAMYFCASSYTYADEKLFFGSGTQLSVL.

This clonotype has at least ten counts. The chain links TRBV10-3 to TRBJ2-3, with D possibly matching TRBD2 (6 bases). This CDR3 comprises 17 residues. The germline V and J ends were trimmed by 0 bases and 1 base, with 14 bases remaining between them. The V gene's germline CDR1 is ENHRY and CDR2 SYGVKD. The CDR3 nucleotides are TGTGCCATCAGTGAGTCGCCAGCGGGCGGGCGCACAGATACGCAGTATTTT. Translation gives CAISESPAGGRTDTQYF.

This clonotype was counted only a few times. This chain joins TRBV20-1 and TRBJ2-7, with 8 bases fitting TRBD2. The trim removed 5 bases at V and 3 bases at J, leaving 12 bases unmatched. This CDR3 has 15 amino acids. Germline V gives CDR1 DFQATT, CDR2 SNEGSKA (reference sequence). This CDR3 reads CSASPRGGGFYEQYF. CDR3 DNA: TGCAGTGCTTCCCCCCGGGGCGGGGGGTTCTACGAGCAGTACTTC.